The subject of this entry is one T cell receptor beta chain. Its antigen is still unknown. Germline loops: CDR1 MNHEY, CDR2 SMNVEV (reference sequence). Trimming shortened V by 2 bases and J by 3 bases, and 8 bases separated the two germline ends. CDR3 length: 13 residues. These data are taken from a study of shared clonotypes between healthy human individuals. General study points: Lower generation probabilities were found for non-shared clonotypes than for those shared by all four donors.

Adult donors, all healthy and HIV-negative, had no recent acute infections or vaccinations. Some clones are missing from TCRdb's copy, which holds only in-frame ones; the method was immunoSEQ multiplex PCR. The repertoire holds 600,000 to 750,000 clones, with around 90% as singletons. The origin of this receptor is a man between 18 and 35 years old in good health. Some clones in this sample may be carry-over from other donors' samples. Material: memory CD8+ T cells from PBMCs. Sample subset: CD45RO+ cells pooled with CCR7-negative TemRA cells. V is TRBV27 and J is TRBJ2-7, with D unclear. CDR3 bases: TGTGCCAGCAGTTTAAACGGCATCTACGAGCAGTACTTC. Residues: CASSLNGIYEQYF.